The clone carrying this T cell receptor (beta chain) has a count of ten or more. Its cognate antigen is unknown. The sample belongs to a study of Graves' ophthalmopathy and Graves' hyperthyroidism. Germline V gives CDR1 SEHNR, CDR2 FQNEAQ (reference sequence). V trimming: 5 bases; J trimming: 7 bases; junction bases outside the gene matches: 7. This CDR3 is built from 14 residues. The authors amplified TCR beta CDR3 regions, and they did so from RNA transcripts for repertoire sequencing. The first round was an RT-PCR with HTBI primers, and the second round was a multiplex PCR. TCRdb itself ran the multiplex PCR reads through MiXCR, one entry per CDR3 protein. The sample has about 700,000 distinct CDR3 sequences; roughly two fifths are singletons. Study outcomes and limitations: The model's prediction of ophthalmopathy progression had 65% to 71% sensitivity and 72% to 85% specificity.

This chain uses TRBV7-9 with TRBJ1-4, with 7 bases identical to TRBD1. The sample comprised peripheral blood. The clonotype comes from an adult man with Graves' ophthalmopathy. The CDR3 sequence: CASSTRQGGEKLFF. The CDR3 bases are TGTGCCAGCAGCACTCGACAGGGCGGTGAAAAACTGTTTTTT.